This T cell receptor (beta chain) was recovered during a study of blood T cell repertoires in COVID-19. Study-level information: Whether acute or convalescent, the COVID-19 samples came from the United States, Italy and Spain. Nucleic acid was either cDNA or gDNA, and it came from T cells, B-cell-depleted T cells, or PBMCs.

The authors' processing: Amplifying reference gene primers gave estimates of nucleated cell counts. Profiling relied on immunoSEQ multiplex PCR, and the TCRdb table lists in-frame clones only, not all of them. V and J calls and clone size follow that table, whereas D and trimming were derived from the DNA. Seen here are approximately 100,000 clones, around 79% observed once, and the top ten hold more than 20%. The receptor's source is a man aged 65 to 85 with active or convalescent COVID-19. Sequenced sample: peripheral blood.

CDR3 sequence: CASSFHGTSNTEAFF. The CDR3 region has the DNA TGTGCCAGCAGCTTTCACGGGACTTCGAACACTGAAGCTTTCTTT. This chain connects TRBV7-6 to TRBJ1-1; D is perhaps TRBD1 (5 bases). The germline V and J ends were trimmed by 3 bases and 1 base, with 12 bases remaining between them. The CDR3 spans 15 residues. CDR1 SGHVS and CDR2 FNYEAQ come from the germline V gene.